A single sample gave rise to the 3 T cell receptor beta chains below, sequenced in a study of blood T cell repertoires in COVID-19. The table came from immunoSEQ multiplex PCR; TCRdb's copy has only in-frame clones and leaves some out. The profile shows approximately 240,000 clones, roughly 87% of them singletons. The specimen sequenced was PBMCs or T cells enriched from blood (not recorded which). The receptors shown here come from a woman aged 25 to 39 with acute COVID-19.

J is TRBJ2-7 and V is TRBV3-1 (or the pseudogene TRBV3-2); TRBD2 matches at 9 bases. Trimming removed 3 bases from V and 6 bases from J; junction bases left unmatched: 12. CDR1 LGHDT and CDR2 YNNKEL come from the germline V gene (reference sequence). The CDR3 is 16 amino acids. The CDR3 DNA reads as TGTGCCAGCAGCCATCCATACGCGGGAGGGTTACCCGAGCAGTACTTC. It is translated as CASSHPYAGGLPEQYF.

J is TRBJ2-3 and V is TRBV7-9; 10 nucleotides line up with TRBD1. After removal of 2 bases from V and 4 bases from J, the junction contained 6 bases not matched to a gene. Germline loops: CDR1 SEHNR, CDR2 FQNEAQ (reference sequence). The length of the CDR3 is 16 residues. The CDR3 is CASSLPGTGVSDTQYF. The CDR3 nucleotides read TGTGCCAGCAGCTTACCCGGGACAGGGGTATCAGATACGCAGTATTTT.

Here the CDR3 reads CASTKKAHSHSGYTF. The DNA for the CDR3 is TGTGCCAGCACCAAAAAGGCCCACAGCCACTCCGGCTACACCTTC. The chain combines TRBV21-1 with TRBJ1-2; the listed D gene, TRBD1, was not tested against the DNA. TRBV21-1 is flagged as a pseudogene. CDR3 length: 15 residues.